This entry lists 13 T cell receptor beta chains sequenced from one sample in a study of blood T cell repertoires in COVID-19. Sequenced by immunoSEQ multiplex PCR; TCRdb stores in-frame clones only, minus some. Of about 150,000 clones in the sample, 65% to 80% were seen once. Sequencing was done on a sample of peripheral blood. All receptors come from a man between 60 and 75 years old with acute or convalescent COVID-19.

The rearrangement joins TRBV3-1 (or the pseudogene TRBV3-2) to TRBJ2-1; 11 positions match TRBD2. In germline, CDR1 is LGHDT, CDR2 YNNKEL (reference sequence). J gave up 4 bases and V 4 bases, and 6 bases lay outside the gene matches. The CDR3 is 16 amino acids. CDR3 coding DNA: TGTGCCAGCAGCCCGATCGGGACTAGCGGTTACAATGAGCAGTTCTTC. This sequence encodes CASSPIGTSGYNEQFF.

This clone was picked up many times. The chain joins TRBV4-1 to TRBJ2-1; D ambiguous. Trimming left V 0 bases short and J 0 bases short, with 6 bases between. CDR1 and CDR2 from the germline V gene are MGHRA and YSYEKL. This CDR3 spans 15 amino acids. Here the CDR3 reads CASSQEPSSYNEQFF. Written as DNA, the CDR3 is TGCGCCAGCAGCCAAGAGCCGAGCTCCTACAATGAGCAGTTCTTC.

The rearrangement uses TRBV19 and TRBJ2-1, with 8 nucleotides matching TRBD1. In germline, CDR1 is LNHDA, CDR2 SQIVND (reference sequence). This CDR3 is built from 14 residues. With 7 bases clipped from V and 4 bases from J, the junction kept 6 bases outside the gene matches. DNA of the CDR3: TGTGCCAGTAAGCCGGGACAGGCTTACAATGAGCAGTTCTTC. Protein product: CASKPGQAYNEQFF.

The rearrangement joins TRBV5-1 to TRBJ2-1, with 7 nucleotides matching TRBD2. Germline V gene data show CDR1 as SGHRS and CDR2 as YFSETQ. Trimming took 6 bases from V and 12 from J; bases not matched to a gene: 9. This CDR3 has 12 residues. The CDR3 coding sequence is TGCGCCAGCACCATAGCGGGCTCGGGGCAGTTCTTC. Protein: CASTIAGSGQFF.

The J gene is TRBJ2-1, the V gene TRBV18; D is ambiguous. The CDR3 is 14 amino acids. Trimming stripped 2 bases from V and 9 bases from J, with 14 bases between. Germline V lookup: CDR1 KGHSH, CDR2 LQKENI. CDR3 residues: CASSPGSQSAEQFF. The CDR3 DNA follows: TGTGCCAGCTCACCAGGTTCACAGTCCGCTGAGCAGTTCTTC.

V is TRBV2 and J is TRBJ2-1; a weak D match, TRBD2 (6 bases). Germline loops: CDR1 SNHLY, CDR2 FYNNEI. There are 15 residues in the CDR3. V was cut by 6 bases and J by 3 bases, with 15 bases left in between. The CDR3 protein is CASRAQSGLYNEQFF. CDR3 coding DNA: TGTGCCAGCAGGGCACAATCGGGACTCTACAATGAGCAGTTCTTC.

For the CDR3, the DNA is TGTGCCAGCAGTTTATCCGGGACAACCAGTGGTACGCAGTATTTT. Its translation is CASSLSGTTSGTQYF. The genes are TRBV6-5 and TRBJ2-3; weak D call: TRBD1 (6 bases). This CDR3 is 15 amino acids long. The germline V gene encodes CDR1 MNHEY and CDR2 SVGAGI. Trimming removed 4 bases at V and 8 bases at J, with 19 bases between.

This clone was observed once. The chain uses TRBV3-1 (or the pseudogene TRBV3-2) and TRBJ2-7, with 7 nucleotides matching TRBD1. Trimming removed 6 bases from V and 4 bases from J; junction bases left unmatched: 9. The CDR3 totals 14 residues. Germline V gives CDR1 LGHDT, CDR2 YNNKEL (reference sequence). CDR3 bases: TGTGCCAGCAGTTCACCGGGACAGATGTACGAGCAGTACTTC. Translated: CASSSPGQMYEQYF.

The V gene is TRBV15, the J gene TRBJ2-7; 12 nucleotides line up with TRBD1. CDR1 LNHNV and CDR2 YYDKDF come from the germline V gene (reference sequence). The CDR3 length is 15 residues. V lost 4 bases and J lost 2; bases outside the gene matches: 3. The CDR3 nucleotides read TGTGCCACCAGCACCCGGGACAGGGGGCCCTACGAGCAGTACTTC. Amino acid sequence: CATSTRDRGPYEQYF.

The chain uses TRBV19 and TRBJ2-5, with TRBD1 matching 9 bases. Per germline, CDR1 LNHDA and CDR2 SQIVND (reference sequence). This CDR3 has 13 amino acids. The trim removed 4 bases at V and 5 bases at J, leaving 2 bases unmatched. For the CDR3, the DNA is TGTGCCAGTAGTACGGACAGGGGTGAGACCCAGTACTTC. Protein sequence: CASSTDRGETQYF.

This chain connects TRBV3-1 (or the pseudogene TRBV3-2) to TRBJ2-7; perhaps TRBD2 as D (5 bases). Germline assignment: CDR1 LGHDT and CDR2 YNNKEL (reference sequence). With 0 bases removed from V and 4 bases from J, the gap between germline ends came to 7 bases. The CDR3 is made up of 13 amino acids. The CDR3 here is CASSQEGEYEQYF. The DNA of the CDR3 is TGTGCCAGCAGCCAAGAGGGAGAGTACGAGCAGTACTTC.

V gene TRBV2 combines with J gene TRBJ2-3, with 7 nucleotides matching TRBD1. The CDR3 loop spans 15 amino acids. With V trimmed by 2 bases and J by 3 bases, 5 bases remained unmatched. CDR1 is SNHLY, CDR2 FYNNEI, per germline. CDR3 DNA sequence: TGTGCCAGCAGTGAACAGGGGGTCCAGACAGATACGCAGTATTTT. It encodes CASSEQGVQTDTQYF.

This clone was found once. The V gene is TRBV6-5, the J gene TRBJ2-1, with 11 bases aligning to TRBD2. Losses at the gene ends were 9 bases for V and 6 bases for J; bases not matched to a gene: 4. From germline, CDR1 is MNHEY and CDR2 SVGAGI. The CDR3 is 13 amino acids. The CDR3 is CASTSGSFNEQFF. The CDR3 nucleotides are TGTGCCAGTACTAGCGGGAGTTTCAATGAGCAGTTCTTC.